The 22 T cell receptor beta chains given below trace back to one sample, sequenced in a study of response to subunit inactivated influenza vaccine. MiXCR was run by TCRdb on the RT-PCR reads, yielding one entry per CDR3 protein. This sample has around 570,000 distinct CDR3 sequences, with 6% to 9% found just once. The material sequenced was PBMCs from blood, taken about 23 months after vaccination. Receptors were obtained from a man aged 50 to 75 who received an inactivated influenza vaccine.

This clonotype has a handful of counts. The chain is built from TRBV10-3 and TRBJ1-4; 7 positions agree with TRBD1. From germline, CDR1 is ENHRY and CDR2 SYGVKD. This CDR3 spans 13 amino acids. V lost 8 bases to trimming and J lost 5 bases; unmatched junction nucleotides: 5. The CDR3 coding sequence is TGTGCCATCGCCGGGACAGCAAATGAAAAACTGTTTTTT. Protein: CAIAGTANEKLFF.

A few counts support this clonotype. The chain links TRBV5-1 to TRBJ2-1; 8 bases are a match to TRBD1. Germline-derived CDR1 and CDR2 are SGHRS and YFSETQ. Unmatched junction bases numbered 10, after V lost 0 bases and J lost 14 bases. The CDR3 spans 14 residues. The CDR3 spells CASSLEGQDHTEFF. CDR3 nucleotides: TGCGCCAGCAGCTTGGAGGGACAGGATCACACGGAGTTCTTC.

The CDR3 spells CASSFRGDVTDTQYF. CDR3 sequence (DNA): TGTGCCAGCAGTTTCAGGGGAGATGTCACAGATACGCAGTATTTT. The chain recombines TRBV12-3 or TRBV12-4 with TRBJ2-3, with D tentatively TRBD1 (6 bases). The CDR3 covers 15 residues. The V gene lost 3 bases and the J gene lost 2 bases, with 12 bases spanning the gap.

This clonotype showed up just a few times. V gene TRBV29-1 combines with J gene TRBJ1-1; D remains unclear. Germline CDR1 reads SQVTM; CDR2 reads ANQGSEA. The CDR3 is 12 residues long. V was clipped by 3 bases and J by 4 bases, with 9 bases between them. As DNA, the CDR3 is TGCAGCGTTGATTCCGGAGGCACTGAAGCTTTCTTT. Translating gives CSVDSGGTEAFF. Using reference TRBV29-1 and TRBJ1-1 for the parts outside the CDR3, the full variable domain is SAVISQKPSRDICQRGTSLTIQCQVDSQVTMMFWYRQQPGQSLTLIATANQGSEATYESGFVIDKFPISRPNLTFSTLTVSNMSPEDSSIYLCSVDSGGTEAFFGQGTRLTVV.

This rearrangement joins TRBV7-3 to TRBJ2-3, with 9 bases identical to TRBD1. J was trimmed by 3 bases and V by 4 bases; bases with no gene match: 5. This CDR3 is 15 amino acids long. The germline V gene has CDR1 SGHTA and CDR2 FQGTGA. The CDR3 coding sequence is TGTGCCAGCAGCTCCGGGACAGGGAGAACAGATACGCAGTATTTT. Residues: CASSSGTGRTDTQYF.

The chain joins TRBV20-1 to TRBJ2-1, with TRBD2 matching over 11 bases. CDR1 is DFQATT, CDR2 SNEGSKA, per germline (reference sequence). J was trimmed by 6 bases and V by 5 bases; bases with no gene match: 12. The CDR3 contains 16 residues. The chain's CDR3 is CSASLAGVRVPNEQFF. DNA of the CDR3: TGCAGTGCTTCACTAGCGGGAGTGAGGGTTCCCAATGAGCAGTTCTTC.

This clonotype was seen only a few times. The chain combines TRBV7-2 with TRBJ2-3; D is unclear. This CDR3 spans 11 amino acids. Per the germline V gene, CDR1 is SGHTA and CDR2 is FQGNSA. The V end was cut by 5 bases, the J end by 10 bases, with 10 bases between. CDR3 residues: CASSNTNPQYF. DNA for the CDR3: TGTGCCAGCAGCAACACTAATCCGCAGTATTTT. The variable domain in full, with the rest retrieved from reference TRBV7-2 and TRBJ2-3, is GAGVSQSPSNKVTEKGKDVELRCDPISGHTALYWYRQSLGQGLEFLIYFQGNSAPDKSGLPSDRFSAERTGGSVSTLTIQRTQQEDSAVYLCASSNTNPQYFGPGTRLTVL.

This clonotype was observed a few times. The gene calls are TRBV12-3 or TRBV12-4 and TRBJ2-7; D perhaps matches TRBD1 (7 bases). The CDR3 consists of 14 residues. V lost 2 bases to trimming and J lost 4 bases, with 12 bases between them. In DNA, the CDR3 is TGTGCCAGCAGTTTACCAGGGGGGACATACGAGCAGTACTTC. It is translated as CASSLPGGTYEQYF.

This clonotype showed up many times. V is TRBV7-9 and J is TRBJ1-1, with 7 bases aligning to TRBD1. This CDR3 spans 14 amino acids. Germline V lookup: CDR1 SEHNR, CDR2 FQNEAQ (reference sequence). Germline trimming cut 3 bases from V and 4 bases from J; bases unmatched to any gene: 5. CDR3 coding DNA: TGTGCCAGCAGCTTGGCAGGGGGAGGCACTGAAGCTTTCTTT. Protein: CASSLAGGGTEAFF.

This clonotype was counted a few times. V usage is TRBV18 and J usage is TRBJ2-2; D unresolved. CDR3 length: 14 amino acids. The V end lost 2 bases, the J end lost 1 base, and 5 bases lay between the germline ends. Germline CDR1 reads KGHSH; CDR2 reads LQKENI. The CDR3 region is CASSPARNTGELFF. The CDR3 coding sequence is TGTGCCAGCTCACCAGCGCGGAACACCGGGGAGCTGTTTTTT.

This clonotype was seen a handful of times. The chain links TRBV7-2 to TRBJ2-3, with 9 bases that match TRBD2. CDR3 length equals 15 residues. V gave up 2 bases and J gave up 2 bases; unmatched junction bases: 2. Germline V gene sequence: CDR1 SGHTA, CDR2 FQGNSA. The CDR3 DNA follows: TGTGCCAGCAGCTTAATAGCGGGAGCCACAGATACGCAGTATTTT. As protein: CASSLIAGATDTQYF.

This clonotype was recorded a few times. This rearrangement joins TRBV7-2 to TRBJ2-7, with D perhaps TRBD2 (5 bases). There are 14 residues in the CDR3. V was clipped by 5 bases and J by 3 bases, with 14 bases between them. CDR1 and CDR2 (germline): SGHTA, FQGNSA. CDR3 nucleotides: TGTGCCAGCAGCCCGCACCCGGGGAACTACGAGCAGTACTTC. Translation: CASSPHPGNYEQYF.

This clonotype was seen a handful of times. This chain connects TRBV12-3 or TRBV12-4 to TRBJ1-6; TRBD1 might be the D (6 bases). The CDR3 length is 15 residues. With 6 bases removed from V and 2 bases from J, the gap between germline ends came to 11 bases. CDR3 bases: TGTGCCAGCAGACCTAAGGGGGCCTATAATTCACCCCTCCACTTT. This gives the protein CASRPKGAYNSPLHF.

This clonotype was counted only a few times. The rearrangement links TRBV2 to TRBJ2-7; TRBD1 might be the D (5 bases). Germline V gene data show CDR1 as SNHLY and CDR2 as FYNNEI. The CDR3 has 13 residues. Trimming removed 3 bases from V and 2 bases from J, with 8 bases in between. The CDR3 loop reads CASSDRTPYEQYF. CDR3 DNA: TGTGCCAGCAGTGACCGGACACCCTACGAGCAGTACTTC. The complete variable domain, with remaining parts taken from reference TRBV2 and TRBJ2-7, reads EPEVTQTPSHQVTQMGQEVILRCVPISNHLYFYWYRQILGQKVEFLVSFYNNEISEKSEIFDDQFSVERPDGSNFTLKIRSTKLEDSAMYFCASSDRTPYEQYFGPGTRLTVT.

The V and J genes are TRBV5-1 and TRBJ1-4; the D is unclear. V lost 0 bases, J lost 5 bases, and 8 bases lay in between. This CDR3 is built from 14 residues. Germline assignment: CDR1 SGHRS and CDR2 YFSETQ. The DNA for the CDR3 is TGCGCCAGCAGCTTGGGGCAGAGGAATGAAAAACTGTTTTTT. Amino acid sequence: CASSLGQRNEKLFF.

This clonotype was found many times. The V call is TRBV3-1, the J call TRBJ1-1, with a tentative D call TRBD1 (5 bases). This CDR3 comprises 14 residues. Germline V gene data show CDR1 as LGHDT and CDR2 as YNNKEL (reference sequence). V lost 0 bases and J lost 4, with 9 bases in between. CDR3 region: CASSQDYRTTEAFF. CDR3 nucleotide sequence: TGTGCCAGCAGCCAAGATTACAGGACCACTGAAGCTTTCTTT.

The chain uses TRBV20-1 and TRBJ1-2, with D possibly matching TRBD1 (5 bases). The germline gives CDR1 DFQATT, CDR2 SNEGSKA (reference sequence). Trimming shortened V by 5 bases and J by 4 bases, and 20 bases separated the two germline ends. The CDR3 length is 15 residues. The DNA of the CDR3 is TGCAGTGCTGAGAACCAGGGCAGCCCTTCCTATGGCTACACCTTC. Its translation is CSAENQGSPSYGYTF.

Only a few counts were recorded for this clonotype. J is TRBJ2-1 and V is TRBV20-1; 9 positions match TRBD2. This CDR3 comprises 14 residues. V dropped 6 bases and J dropped 4; count of bases not matched to a gene: 7. CDR1 DFQATT and CDR2 SNEGSKA come from the germline V gene (reference sequence). For the CDR3, the DNA is TGCAGTGCGTGGGAAGCGGGAGGATACAATGAGCAGTTCTTC. Protein sequence: CSAWEAGGYNEQFF.

This clonotype was counted between two and nine times. V and J are TRBV7-2 and TRBJ2-7, with 7 nucleotides matching TRBD2. The germline V gene encodes CDR1 SGHTA and CDR2 FQGNSA. Unmatched junction bases numbered 5, after V lost 5 bases and J lost 4 bases. This CDR3 contains 13 residues. The CDR3, as DNA: TGTGCCAGCAGCAGCGGGATGGGGTACGAGCAGTACTTC. Its protein is CASSSGMGYEQYF.

V is TRBV4-3 and J is TRBJ1-3; D remains ambiguous. Between the trimmed V and J ends, which lost 6 bases and 1 base, there was a span of 10 bases. CDR3 length: 14 amino acids. Germline CDR1 LGHNA, CDR2 YSLEER. CDR3 amino acids: CASSEGGSGNTIYF. CDR3 DNA: TGCGCCAGCAGTGAAGGAGGGTCTGGAAACACCATATATTTT.

This clonotype was found a few times. The chain has TRBV20-1 and TRBJ1-4; TRBD1 aligns across 8 bases. CDR1 and CDR2 from the germline V gene are DFQATT and SNEGSKA (reference sequence). The trim removed 4 bases at V and 14 bases at J, leaving 9 bases unmatched. The CDR3 covers 12 residues. CDR3 residues: CSAKRQGKVLFF. In DNA, the CDR3 is TGCAGTGCTAAAAGACAGGGGAAGGTTCTGTTTTTT.

The chain carries TRBV7-3 and TRBJ2-5; TRBD1 matches 7 bases. The V gene end was trimmed by 5 bases and the J gene end by 4 bases; junction bases not matched to a gene: 16. Germline CDR1 SGHTA, CDR2 FQGTGA. This CDR3 contains 17 residues. CDR3 loop: CASSRRQTGLLGETQYF. CDR3 DNA sequence: TGTGCCAGCAGCCGGCGACAGACAGGGCTATTAGGAGAGACCCAGTACTTC.